A single sample is the source of the 10 T cell receptor beta chains below, sequenced in a study of blood T cell repertoires in COVID-19. The protocol was immunoSEQ multiplex PCR, while the TCRdb copy is restricted to in-frame clones and leaves out a portion. The profile shows hundreds of thousands of clones, around 86% of them singletons. The sequenced sample was PBMCs or T cells enriched from blood (not recorded which). These receptors originate from a man between 35 and 55 years old who had recovered from COVID-19.

This rearrangement joins TRBV27 to TRBJ1-2; no clear D gene. This CDR3 region has 13 residues. Germline assignment: CDR1 MNHEY and CDR2 SMNVEV (reference sequence). Deletions cut 5 bases from V and 7 bases from J, with 14 bases between. CDR3 sequence (DNA): TGTGCCAGCAGTCCCGAGACCGGCGGTGGCTACACCTTC. Its protein product is CASSPETGGGYTF.

The chain has TRBV4-2 and TRBJ1-2; the D is unclear. The CDR3 loop spans 15 amino acids. V was trimmed by 1 base and J by 5 bases, leaving 14 bases between them. CDR1 and CDR2 from the germline V gene are LGHNA and YNFKEQ. The CDR3 DNA is TGTGCCAGCAGCCAAGGGAAGACCGACATTTATGGCTACACCTTC. Protein: CASSQGKTDIYGYTF.

This clone appeared a few times. This chain joins TRBV9 and TRBJ1-2; TRBD1 agrees at 8 bases. CDR1 and CDR2 (germline): SGDLS, YYNGEE. This CDR3 has 14 amino acids. J was trimmed by 6 bases and V by 3 bases; bases with no gene match: 7. This CDR3 is CASSETGDEDGYTF. The CDR3 coding sequence is TGTGCCAGCAGCGAGACAGGGGACGAGGATGGCTACACCTTC.

CDR3 in amino acids: CASSTRVDSEAFF. As DNA, the CDR3 is TGTGCCAGCAGCACTCGCGTGGACAGTGAAGCTTTCTTT. This chain uses TRBV11-2 with TRBJ1-1; TRBD1 is a possible D gene (6 bases). The CDR3 is made up of 13 amino acids. The germline V and J ends were trimmed by 5 bases and 7 bases, with 14 bases remaining between them. Germline CDR1 and CDR2: SGHAT and FQNNGV. Filled out from reference TRBV11-2 and TRBJ1-1, the complete variable domain reads EAGVAQSPRYKIIEKRQSVAFWCNPISGHATLYWYQQILGQGPKLLIQFQNNGVVDDSQLPKDRFSAERLKGVDSTLKIQPAKLEDSAVYLCASSTRVDSEAFFGQGTRLTVV.

The V call is TRBV6-5, the J call TRBJ1-4, with D possibly TRBD1 on 6 matching bases. The CDR3 contains 14 residues. Germline CDR1 MNHEY, CDR2 SVGAGI. Trimming stripped 0 bases from V and 8 bases from J, with 10 bases between. The CDR3 DNA reads TGTGCCAGCAGTTACTCGAACAGGGACGAAAAACTGTTTTTT. This sequence encodes CASSYSNRDEKLFF.

CDR3 sequence reads: CASSTGETQYF. The CDR3 DNA reads as TGTGCCAGCAGCACCGGAGAGACCCAGTACTTC. This sequence joins TRBV7-8 and TRBJ2-5; D is unresolved. V dropped 5 bases and J dropped 4 bases, with 5 bases sitting between them. The CDR3 consists of 11 residues. Germline V CDR1 and CDR2: SGHVS, FQNEAQ. The complete variable domain, with remaining parts taken from reference TRBV7-8 and TRBJ2-5, reads GAGVSQSPRYKVAKRGQDVALRCDPISGHVSLFWYQQALGQGPEFLTYFQNEAQLDKSGLPSDRFFAERPEGSVSTLKIQRTQQEDSAVYLCASSTGETQYFGPGTRLLVL.

This clone was found a few times. The genes are TRBV18 and TRBJ1-1; D is possibly TRBD1 (5 bases). Germline V lookup: CDR1 KGHSH, CDR2 LQKENI. Between the trimmed V and J ends, which lost 0 bases and 3 bases, there was a span of 11 bases. CDR3 length: 15 residues. DNA for the CDR3: TGTGCCAGCTCACCACCCGGGGGAAGGGACACTGAAGCTTTCTTT. Amino acid sequence: CASSPPGGRDTEAFF.

The chain links TRBV30 to TRBJ2-7, with D possibly matching TRBD1 (6 bases). Germline V gene data show CDR1 as GTSNPN and CDR2 as SVGIG (reference sequence). Trimming removed 1 base at V and 9 bases at J, with 19 bases between. This CDR3 has 14 amino acids. CDR3 DNA sequence: TGTGCCTGGAGTGCCCCAGGGGCCATATCGTCGCAGTACTTC. Residues: CAWSAPGAISSQYF.

The CDR3 sequence is CASRSSQETQYF. In DNA, the CDR3 is TGTGCCAGTAGGAGTAGCCAGGAGACCCAGTACTTC. The gene calls are TRBV19 and TRBJ2-5; D uncertain. V was pared by 6 bases and J by 5 bases, with 10 bases between. This CDR3 is 12 amino acids long. Germline CDR1 and CDR2: LNHDA and SQIVND (reference sequence).

The V and J genes are TRBV10-1 and TRBJ2-7, with D possibly being TRBD1 (6 bases). The CDR3 has 12 residues. Germline V gene sequence: CDR1 WNHNN, CDR2 SYGVQD (reference sequence). Trimming left V 6 bases short and J 2 bases short, with 8 bases between. The CDR3 is CASSWDTYEQYF. The CDR3 DNA follows: TGCGCCAGCAGCTGGGACACCTACGAGCAGTACTTC.